This TCR beta chain was retrieved from a study of CXCR3-negative and CXCR3-positive naive CD8 T cells. Turning to this clonotype: Its target is not known.

TRB cDNA libraries were made by UMI-labeled 5' RACE. Each CDR3 protein gets one entry in TCRdb, which reprocessed the 5' RACE reads and gives no DNA. The repertoire table contains about 110,000 distinct CDR3 sequences. Study conclusions and caveats: Naive cells that were CXCR3-positive had more hydrophobic TRB CDR3s (compared with CXCR3-negative naive cells).

The length of the CDR3 is 13 residues. Germline loops: CDR1 MNHEY, CDR2 SVGAGI. Input material: naive CXCR3+ CD8+ T cells from blood. The subset here: CD45RO-CCR7+CD27+CD95- naive CD8+ T cells expressing CXCR3 (TNR3+). This chain uses TRBV6-5 with TRBJ1-5. The receptor was isolated from a human donor in good health. Some clones in this sample may be carry-over from other donors' samples. The CDR3 protein is CASSYSQIQPQHF.